The 23 T cell receptor beta chains below were found in one sample sequenced in a study of control samples from healthy donors and cancer patients. This table comes from immunoSEQ multiplex PCR, and its TCRdb copy is limited to in-frame clones, with some not included. The sample has tens of thousands of clones, roughly 94% seen once. Sequenced sample: blood. The receptors here all came from a man aged 25 to 40 in good health.

The chain carries TRBV24-1 and TRBJ1-2; D gene unclear. Per the germline V gene, CDR1 is KGHDR and CDR2 is SFDVKD. The CDR3 runs to 12 residues. Trimming cost V 8 bases and J 1 base, with 7 bases left between them. CDR3 region: CATTDGNYGYTF. The CDR3 DNA reads TGTGCCACCACAGACGGTAACTATGGCTACACCTTC.

The CDR3 nucleotides read TGTGCCAGCAGCTTCGGGACAGGGGCTTTCGAGCAGTACTTC. It translates to CASSFGTGAFEQYF. The gene calls are TRBV5-4 and TRBJ2-7, with TRBD1 matching 10 bases. Germline CDR1 and CDR2: SGHNT and YYREEE (reference sequence). Trimming removed 2 bases from V and 6 bases from J; junction bases left unmatched: 5. This CDR3 region has 14 residues.

The chain joins TRBV28 to TRBJ2-2, with TRBD2 matching 7 bases. Germline V gene lookup returns CDR1 MDHEN and CDR2 SYDVKM. The V gene end was trimmed by 6 bases and the J gene end by 2 bases; junction bases not matched to a gene: 6. CDR3 size: 15 residues. This CDR3 reads CASRNWDYNTGELFF. The CDR3 coding sequence is TGTGCCAGCAGGAACTGGGACTACAACACCGGGGAGCTGTTTTTT.

The chain employs TRBV19 and TRBJ1-2; 7 nucleotides agree with TRBD1. The V gene end was trimmed by 7 bases and the J gene end by 0 bases; junction bases not matched to a gene: 14. Germline values: CDR1 LNHDA, CDR2 SQIVND (reference sequence). The CDR3 has 17 amino acids. The CDR3 region is CASTRFRTGDTNYGYTF. The DNA of the CDR3 is TGTGCCAGTACAAGATTTCGGACAGGCGACACTAACTATGGCTACACCTTC.

The chain combines TRBV30 with TRBJ2-7; D perhaps matches TRBD1 (6 bases). Germline values: CDR1 GTSNPN, CDR2 SVGIG (reference sequence). The CDR3 covers 15 residues. V dropped 2 bases and J dropped 7 bases, with 21 bases sitting between them. The CDR3 reads CAWSPGAEARGEQYF. The CDR3 DNA reads TGTGCCTGGAGTCCCGGGGCTGAAGCGAGGGGGGAGCAGTACTTC. Supplemented by reference TRBV30 and TRBJ2-7, the full variable domain reads SQTIHQWPATLVQPVGSPLSLECTVEGTSNPNLYWYRQAAGRGLQLLFYSVGIGQISSEVPQNLSASRPQDRQFILSSKKLLLSDSGFYLCAWSPGAEARGEQYFGPGTRLTVT.

The CDR3 loop reads CASSLPWTSGGGEQFF. DNA of the CDR3: TGTGCCAGCAGCCTCCCCTGGACTAGCGGGGGGGGTGAGCAGTTCTTC. The rearrangement uses TRBV3-1 (or the pseudogene TRBV3-2) and TRBJ2-1; the match to TRBD2 covers 15 bases. V lost 4 bases to trimming and J lost 9 bases; unmatched junction nucleotides: 7. Per germline, CDR1 LGHDT and CDR2 YNNKEL (reference sequence). This CDR3 region has 16 residues.

J is TRBJ1-2 and V is TRBV30; possible D gene TRBD1, 5 bases. This CDR3 comprises 15 residues. The germline V gene encodes CDR1 GTSNPN and CDR2 SVGIG (reference sequence). V lost 4 bases and J 8 bases, leaving 23 bases between the germline ends. The CDR3 DNA sequence: TGTGCCTGGAAAAGGTCAGAGGAGGGGCACCGAGGCTACACCTTC. Protein product: CAWKRSEEGHRGYTF.

This clone has just one count. The gene calls are TRBV6-6 and TRBJ2-7; D is unclear. Germline CDR1 MNHNY, CDR2 SVGAGI (reference sequence). The CDR3 extends over 14 amino acids. V was pared by 2 bases and J by 0 bases, with 8 bases between. The CDR3 protein is CASSYDLSSYEQYF. CDR3 in DNA: TGTGCCAGCAGTTACGACTTAAGCTCCTACGAGCAGTACTTC.

The CDR3 DNA reads TGTGCCTGGAGTGTACAAGAAAAACTGTTTTTT. Translating gives CAWSVQEKLFF. The chain has TRBV30 and TRBJ1-4; no reliable D call. The CDR3 spans 11 residues. Germline CDR1 reads GTSNPN; CDR2 reads SVGIG (reference sequence). V lost 0 bases to trimming and J lost 8 bases, with 4 bases between them.

This chain links TRBV19 with TRBJ1-1, with D unclear. The length of the CDR3 is 12 residues. V gave up 4 bases and J gave up 1 base, with 4 bases separating them. Germline CDR1 LNHDA, CDR2 SQIVND (reference sequence). CDR3 sequence reads: CASSSRNTEAFF. DNA for the CDR3: TGTGCCAGTAGTAGCAGGAACACTGAAGCTTTCTTT. The whole variable domain, filled in from reference TRBV19 and TRBJ1-1, reads DGGITQSPKYLFRKEGQNVTLSCEQNLNHDAMYWYRQDPGQGLRLIYYSQIVNDFQKGDIAEGYSVSREKKESFPLTVTSAQKNPTAFYLCASSSRNTEAFFGQGTRLTVV.

On this clone: Other nucleotide sequences in the sample specify the same CDR3. The chain carries TRBV30 and TRBJ1-4; tentatively, D is TRBD1 (5 bases). From germline, CDR1 is GTSNPN and CDR2 SVGIG (reference sequence). The CDR3 length is 15 residues. V dropped 0 bases and J dropped 5 bases, with 13 bases sitting between them. CDR3 DNA: TGTGCCTGGAGTGTAGGTGCAGGGTCGAATGAAAAACTGTTTTTT. Translating gives CAWSVGAGSNEKLFF.

CDR3 sequence: CASSQSSYEQYF. The CDR3 coding sequence is TGTGCCAGCAGCCAGAGCTCCTACGAGCAGTACTTC. The chain has TRBV3-1 (or the pseudogene TRBV3-2) and TRBJ2-7; no clear D gene. The germline V gene has CDR1 LGHDT and CDR2 YNNKEL (reference sequence). Trimming cost V 3 bases and J 0 bases, with 3 bases left between them. The CDR3 consists of 12 residues.

Comment on this clone: The germline gene is not matched at one end of the junction; a read error may be the cause. This chain joins TRBV6-4 and TRBJ1-2, with 7 bases matching TRBD1. This CDR3 has 14 amino acids. Germline V gene data show CDR1 as MRHNA and CDR2 as SNTAGT. The CDR3 DNA is TGTGCCAGCAGTGACTCGTTCGCAGGGGGTGGCCACACCTTC. It specifies CASSDSFAGGGHTF.

The gene calls are TRBV11-1 and TRBJ2-7, with D tentatively TRBD1 (6 bases). The germline CDR1 and CDR2 sequences are SGHAT and FQDESV (reference sequence). With 3 bases removed from V and 4 bases from J, the gap between germline ends came to 13 bases. CDR3 length: 14 residues. DNA of the CDR3: TGTGCCAGCAGCTTTTCGACAGGTGCATACGAGCAGTACTTC. This gives the protein CASSFSTGAYEQYF.

The CDR3 nucleotides read TGTGCCAGCAGCCCTCCGGGACTAGGGCTAACTATTCAGTACTTC. This encodes CASSPPGLGLTIQYF. The genes are TRBV3-1 (or the pseudogene TRBV3-2) and TRBJ2-4; 8 nucleotides line up with TRBD2. CDR3 length: 15 amino acids. V shed 4 bases, J shed 10 bases, and the junction held 12 bases outside the gene matches. Germline V CDR1 and CDR2: LGHDT, YNNKEL (reference sequence).

This clone has just one count. The chain couples TRBV6-2 or TRBV6-3 to TRBJ1-1, with 8 bases matching TRBD1. The length of the CDR3 is 14 residues. Trimming removed 5 bases from V and 5 bases from J; junction bases left unmatched: 7. The germline V gene has CDR1 MNHEY and CDR2 SVGEGT. The CDR3 nucleotides are TGTGCCAGCAGTGATACAGGGGGACGTACTGAAGCTTTCTTT. Its protein is CASSDTGGRTEAFF.

The chain combines TRBV24-1 with TRBJ1-2; a possible D gene is TRBD1 (6 bases). Germline CDR1 KGHDR, CDR2 SFDVKD. The CDR3 loop spans 13 amino acids. V was shortened by 4 bases and J by 8 bases, with 13 bases between the two germline ends. The CDR3 DNA sequence: TGTGCCACCAGTGACCGCACAGGGAGAGGCTACACCTTC. Protein sequence: CATSDRTGRGYTF.

Comment on this clone: An end of the junction does not agree with germline; a read error may underlie this. J is TRBJ2-7 and V is TRBV7-7; the D call may be TRBD1 or TRBD2 (5 bases each). The germline CDR1 and CDR2 sequences are SSHAT and FNYEAQ (reference sequence). The length of the CDR3 is 13 residues. This CDR3 is CASSLTRGYEQYF. The DNA of the CDR3 is TGTGCTAGCAGCTTAACGAGGGGTTACGAGCAGTACTTC. The whole variable domain, filled in from reference TRBV7-7 and TRBJ2-7, reads GAGVSQSPRYKVTKRGQDVTLRCDPISSHATLYWYQQALGQGPEFLTYFNYEAQPDKSGLPSDRFSAERPEGSISTLTIQRTEQRDSAMYRCASSLTRGYEQYFGPGTRLTVT.

This rearrangement joins TRBV19 to TRBJ2-7; D not certain. CDR1 and CDR2 from the germline V gene are LNHDA and SQIVND (reference sequence). The germline V and J ends were trimmed by 3 bases and 3 bases, with 18 bases remaining between them. The CDR3 is made up of 16 amino acids. The CDR3 nucleotides are TGTGCCAGTAGTATGGGATCCGGGTTCGGTAACTACGAGCAGTACTTC. It codes for CASSMGSGFGNYEQYF. The complete variable domain, with remaining parts taken from reference TRBV19 and TRBJ2-7, reads DGGITQSPKYLFRKEGQNVTLSCEQNLNHDAMYWYRQDPGQGLRLIYYSQIVNDFQKGDIAEGYSVSREKKESFPLTVTSAQKNPTAFYLCASSMGSGFGNYEQYFGPGTRLTVT.

In this sample, this clone turned up once. V and J are TRBV13 and TRBJ2-7, with 7 bases matching TRBD1. The germline V gene has CDR1 PRHDT and CDR2 FYEKMQ (reference sequence). The V gene end was trimmed by 5 bases and the J gene end by 4 bases; junction bases not matched to a gene: 8. The length of the CDR3 is 14 residues. In DNA, the CDR3 is TGTGCCAGCAGCCCCAGGGGGAGCCTTTACGAGCAGTACTTC. This sequence encodes CASSPRGSLYEQYF. Full variable domain (outside the CDR3, taken from reference TRBV13 and TRBJ2-7): AAGVIQSPRHLIKEKRETATLKCYPIPRHDTVYWYQQGPGQDPQFLISFYEKMQSDKGSIPDRFSAQQFSDYHSELNMSSLELGDSALYFCASSPRGSLYEQYFGPGTRLTVT.

The rearrangement joins TRBV6-1 to TRBJ1-1; weak D call: TRBD1 (5 bases). The CDR3 has 14 residues. Trimming cost V 3 bases and J 3 bases, with 11 bases left between them. The V gene's germline CDR1 is MNHNS and CDR2 SASEGT. The DNA for the CDR3 is TGTGCCAGCAGTGAGGTGGGGACCTACACTGAAGCTTTCTTT. Translating it yields CASSEVGTYTEAFF.

The rearrangement joins TRBV27 to TRBJ2-7, with a possible D match to TRBD2 (6 bases). The CDR3 contains 13 residues. The germline V and J ends were trimmed by 0 bases and 3 bases, with 6 bases remaining between them. Germline V gene lookup returns CDR1 MNHEY and CDR2 SMNVEV (reference sequence). Here the CDR3 reads CASSLSEGYEQYF. Here the CDR3 DNA reads TGTGCCAGCAGTTTATCGGAGGGCTACGAGCAGTACTTC.

The chain recombines TRBV28 with TRBJ1-1; D gene uncertain. Trimming shortened V by 2 bases and J by 1 base, and 11 bases separated the two germline ends. The germline gives CDR1 MDHEN, CDR2 SYDVKM. The CDR3 runs to 15 residues. CDR3 sequence: CASSLGRLGNTEAFF. The DNA for the CDR3 is TGTGCCAGCAGTTTAGGCCGTTTGGGGAACACTGAAGCTTTCTTT.